A selection of T cell receptor beta chains follows, all from one sample in a study of OX40 agonist ivuxolimab in advanced cancers. Measured with immunoSEQ multiplex PCR; TCRdb has only the in-frame clones, and not every one. The sample has 65,000 to 95,000 clones; more than 70% are singletons. The source material was CD4+ or CD8+ T cells sorted from blood, sampled in a trial of the OX40 agonist ivuxolimab. The receptors shown here come from an adult with an advanced solid tumor such as melanoma, head and neck, liver or kidney cancer. CDR3s include the opening cysteine and the closing phenylalanine or tryptophan. The D gene is left open where the match is weak. A row's size may be missing; if present it is once, few, many or a size class.

>13|NA|TRBJ1-4|TRBV7-9|TRBD1
TGTGCCAGCAGCTCCGGACAGGTTGAAAAACTGTTTTTT
CASSSGQVEKLFF
>15|NA|TRBJ2-5|TRBV9|NA
TGTGCCAGCAGCGTAGGTGGAACCCGACGGGAGACCCAGTACTTC
CASSVGGTRRETQYF
>15|NA|TRBJ1-6|TRBV19|TRBD1
TGTGCCAGTACCGACCCGACAGGGGATAATTCACCCCTCCACTTT
CASTDPTGDNSPLHF
>14|NA|TRBJ2-3|TRBV14|TRBD2
TGTGCCAGCAGCAAATGGGGGGGGTCAGATACGCAGTATTTT
CASSKWGGSDTQYF
>12|NA|TRBJ2-3|TRBV2|NA
TGTGCCAGCAGCCGACTGGCAGATACGCAGTATTTT
CASSRLADTQYF
>13|NA|TRBJ1-1|TRBV7-6|NA
TGTGCCAGCAGCTTAGCGATCTTGGCTGAAGCTTTCTTT
CASSLAILAEAFF
>16|NA|TRBJ2-7|TRBV5-1|TRBD1
TGCGCCAGCAGCTTGATGGGACAGGGGAGCTCCTACGAGCAGTACTTC
CASSLMGQGSSYEQYF
>14|NA|TRBJ2-2|TRBV19|NA
TGTGCCAGTAGTCAGGACAGGAACACCGGGGAGCTGTTTTTT
CASSQDRNTGELFF
>17|NA|TRBJ2-7|TRBV15|NA
TGTGCCACCAGCAGAGATCGTCGGCCTCACGAGATCTACGAGCAGTACTTC
CATSRDRRPHEIYEQYF
>14|NA|TRBJ2-1|TRBV19|TRBD2
TGTGCCAGTAGTGGACTAGCGGGACTCTATGAGCAGTTCTTC
CASSGLAGLYEQFF
>15|once|TRBJ2-7|TRBV7-8|TRBD1
TGTGCCAGCAGCGCGTCCCAGGGGGTAGGATACGAGCAGTACTTC
CASSASQGVGYEQYF
>14|once|TRBJ2-2|TRBV21-1|NA
TGTGCCAGCAGCAATACAGCCTTCACCGGGGAGCTGTTTTTT
CASSNTAFTGELFF
>13|NA|TRBJ1-5|TRBV7-2|NA
TGTGCCAGCAGCTTACGGGTGAGGCAGCCCCAGCATTTT
CASSLRVRQPQHF
>16|once|TRBJ1-4|TRBV4-3|NA
TGCGCCAGCAGCCAAGATCGGAGAGGAGTTGATGAAAAACTGTTTTTT
CASSQDRRGVDEKLFF
>14|few|TRBJ2-5|TRBV10-1|NA
TGCGCCAGCAGTGAGTCAGGGGCCCAAGAGACCCAGTACTTC
CASSESGAQETQYF
>14|NA|TRBJ2-1|TRBV11-2|NA
TGTGCCAGCAGCTTAGAGCGCGGTCTGGGTGAGCAGTTCTTC
CASSLERGLGEQFF
>14|few|TRBJ2-3|TRBV5-1|TRBD2
TGCGCCAGCAGCTCCGGGACTAGAGCAGATACGCAGTATTTT
CASSSGTRADTQYF
>14|NA|TRBJ2-2|TRBV7-7|TRBD1
TGTGCTAGCAGCTTACGACAGGGCACCGGGGAGCTGTTTTTT
CASSLRQGTGELFF
>14|NA|TRBJ2-7|TRBV5-4|TRBD1
TGTGCCAGCAGCTTGGAGACAGGGCGGTACGAGCAGTACTTC
CASSLETGRYEQYF
>15|NA|TRBJ1-1|TRBV7-9|NA
TGTGCCAGCAAACCGGCCGGGACAAGTAACACTGAAGCTTTCTTT
CASKPAGTSNTEAFF
>13|NA|TRBJ1-1|TRBV19|NA
TGTGCCAGTAGTATTGGGAGAAACACTGAAGCTTTCTTT
CASSIGRNTEAFF
>11|once|TRBJ2-5|TRBV7-9|NA
TGTGCCAGCAGCCCCCAAGAGACCCAGTACTTC
CASSPQETQYF
>17|NA|TRBJ2-1|TRBV9|TRBD2
TGTGCCAGCAGCGTCAGACTAGCGGGAGGTCGGTACAATGAGCAGTTCTTC
CASSVRLAGGRYNEQFF
>16|NA|TRBJ2-3|TRBV5-1|NA
TGCGCCAGCAGCACCTCCCCCGGCAGGAGCACAGATACGCAGTATTTT
CASSTSPGRSTDTQYF